This TCR beta chain came from a study of shared clonotypes between healthy human individuals. Overall study results and limits: In this cohort, only blood was sampled, and tissue repertoires likely differ.

Clones were read by immunoSEQ multiplex PCR, and TCRdb kept only the in-frame ones, dropping some. The table includes just over 2,000,000 clones, 95% detected once. On this clone itself: Antigen specificity is unknown.

All donors were Caucasian adults living in Nashville, Tennessee. Into CD45RA+ naive and CD45RA-negative memory subsets, the CD4+ cells were split. The receptor's source is a man between 18 and 29 years old in good health. The sample was naive CD4+ T cells sorted from blood. Indicated subset: CD45RA+ positively selected.

The CDR3 spells CAPSRGTGDQPQHF. The CDR3 DNA follows: TGTGCCCCCTCTCGTGGGACAGGCGATCAGCCCCAGCATTTT. The rearrangement uses TRBV15 and TRBJ1-5; 8 nucleotides agree with TRBD1. This CDR3 contains 14 residues. V shed 11 bases, J shed 5 bases, and the junction held 11 bases outside the gene matches. Looked up from germline, CDR1 is LNHNV and CDR2 is YYDKDF (reference sequence).